The rows below give T cell receptor beta chains drawn from one sample of a study of blood T cell repertoires in COVID-19. The table came from immunoSEQ multiplex PCR; TCRdb's copy has only in-frame clones and leaves some out. The table records roughly 150,000 clones, about 87% of them present only once. The sequenced sample was peripheral blood. The receptor set was obtained from a human donor in a cohort sampled during active COVID-19. Both conserved end residues are part of each CDR3. D genes are given only for firm matches. Not all rows give a size; the values are once, few, many and, for expanded clones, a class.

J gene,D gene,V gene,clone size,CDR3 protein,CDR3 DNA
TRBJ1-6,TRBD1,TRBV7-2,-,CASGDRNSPLHF,TGTGCCAGCGGGGACAGGAATTCACCCCTCCACTTT
TRBJ1-3,-,TRBV6-5,-,CASSYGRTLSGNTIYF,TGTGCCAGCAGTTATGGGCGGACTCTCTCTGGAAACACCATATATTTT
TRBJ2-7,TRBD2,TRBV9,once,CASSVAGGMEQYF,TGTGCCAGCAGCGTAGCGGGGGGGATGGAGCAGTACTTC
TRBJ2-7,TRBD1,TRBV12-3/TRBV12-4,-,CASRQGPNEQYF,TGTGCCAGCCGACAGGGTCCTAACGAGCAGTACTTC
TRBJ2-3,-,TRBV7-6,-,CASSSLGGEITDTQYF,TGTGCCAGCAGCTCCCTAGGAGGGGAGATCACAGATACGCAGTATTTT
TRBJ1-6,TRBD1,TRBV10-3,-,CAISPTGTANNSPLHF,TGTGCCATCAGCCCCACGGGGACAGCGAATAATTCACCCCTCCACTTT
TRBJ2-1,TRBD2,TRBV6-2/TRBV6-3,-,CASSYSASGGPSSYNEQFF,TGTGCCAGCAGTTACTCGGCTAGCGGGGGACCAAGCTCCTACAATGAGCAGTTCTTC
TRBJ2-3,-,TRBV14,-,CASSQELGTDTQYF,TGTGCCAGCAGCCAAGAACTCGGCACAGATACGCAGTATTTT
TRBJ2-2,-,TRBV7-6,-,CASSPRGVTTGELFF,TGTGCCAGCAGCCCTAGAGGTGTAACCACCGGGGAGCTGTTTTTT
TRBJ1-1,-,TRBV7-9,-,CASSTGVSEAFF,TGTGCCAGCAGCACGGGGGTCTCCGAAGCTTTCTTT
TRBJ2-5,TRBD2,TRBV5-1,-,CASSNLAGVRQETQYF,TGCGCCAGCAGCAACCTAGCGGGGGTCCGTCAAGAGACCCAGTACTTC
TRBJ2-7,-,TRBV18,-,CASSPGGGPYEQYF,TGTGCCAGCTCACCGGGAGGGGGTCCCTACGAGCAGTACTTC
TRBJ1-1,TRBD1,TRBV7-3,-,CASSSTGEDTEAFF,TGTGCCAGCAGCTCGACAGGGGAGGACACTGAAGCTTTCTTT
TRBJ1-5,-,TRBV12-5,-,CAVQGGNQPQHF,TGTGCTGTACAGGGTGGCAATCAGCCCCAGCATTTT
TRBJ1-3,-,TRBV6-5,once,CASIPTGLSGNTIYF,TGTGCCAGCATTCCGACAGGTTTATCTGGAAACACCATATATTTT
TRBJ1-5,-,TRBV9,-,CASSVGREGNQPQHF,TGTGCCAGCAGCGTGGGCAGGGAAGGCAATCAGCCCCAGCATTTT
TRBJ2-2,TRBD1,TRBV11-2,-,CASSTGQGAGELFF,TGTGCCAGCAGCACAGGACAGGGGGCCGGGGAGCTGTTTTTT
TRBJ2-7,-,TRBV27,-,CASSPHVDTYEQYF,TGTGCCAGCAGTCCCCACGTAGATACCTACGAGCAGTACTTC
TRBJ2-7,TRBD1,TRBV20-1,-,CSASWTGSLRTYEQYF,TGCAGTGCTAGTTGGACAGGGTCGCTCCGAACCTACGAGCAGTACTTC
TRBJ1-6,-,TRBV7-6,-,CASSLEVGTGSPLHF,TGTGCCAGCAGCTTAGAGGTGGGGACTGGTTCACCCCTCCACTTT
TRBJ2-5,TRBD2,TRBV19,-,CASSIDARLAGGQETQYF,TGTGCCAGTAGTATAGATGCAAGACTAGCGGGGGGTCAAGAGACCCAGTACTTC
TRBJ2-7,TRBD2,TRBV23-1,few,CASSRTSGGPPYEQYF,TGCGCCAGCAGTCGCACTAGCGGGGGGCCTCCCTACGAGCAGTACTTC
TRBJ2-1,TRBD2,TRBV3-1/TRBV3-2,-,CASSERPGTSGTYNEQFF,TGTGCCAGCAGCGAACGACCGGGGACTAGCGGGACCTACAATGAGCAGTTCTTC
TRBJ1-5,-,TRBV7-8,-,CASSRYQLLYPKVEDRHSNQPQHF,TGTGCCAGCAGCCGATATCAACTGCTCTATCCTAAGGTTGAGGACAGACATAGCAATCAGCCCCAGCATTTT
TRBJ2-7,TRBD1,TRBV11-2,-,CASSLDLRAPGGYEQYF,TGTGCCAGCAGCTTAGATCTTCGGGCCCCAGGGGGCTACGAGCAGTACTTC
TRBJ2-7,TRBD2,TRBV18,few,CASSPGGEQYF,TGTGCCAGCTCACCGGGGGGGGAGCAGTACTTC
TRBJ2-5,-,TRBV5-6,-,CASSLIGTPKETQYF,TGTGCCAGCAGCTTGATCGGGACTCCTAAAGAGACCCAGTACTTC
TRBJ2-1,TRBD2,TRBV6-5,-,CASRRGGPGNEQFF,TGTGCCAGCAGGCGGGGGGGCCCCGGCAATGAGCAGTTCTTC
TRBJ2-6,-,TRBV7-2,-,CASSPSTGGANVLTF,TGTGCCAGCAGCCCTTCCACGGGTGGGGCCAACGTCCTGACTTTC
TRBJ2-5,-,TRBV18,-,CASSPGRATNQETQYF,TGTGCCAGCTCACCAGGCAGGGCCACCAACCAAGAGACCCAGTACTTC
TRBJ1-3,TRBD1,TRBV3-1/TRBV3-2,-,CASRQGARSGNTIYF,TGTGCCAGTAGACAGGGGGCGCGATCCGGAAACACCATATATTTT
TRBJ1-1,TRBD1,TRBV19,-,CASRPGQISNTEAFF,TGTGCCAGTAGGCCGGGACAGATATCGAACACTGAAGCTTTCTTT
TRBJ2-7,-,TRBV2,-,CASMGGRSEQYF,TGTGCCAGCATGGGAGGCCGGAGCGAGCAGTACTTC
TRBJ2-3,TRBD2,TRBV6-5,-,CASRGLAGGVDTQYF,TGTGCCAGCAGGGGACTAGCGGGGGGCGTAGATACGCAGTATTTT
TRBJ1-1,-,TRBV27,-,CASSPQTGYNTEAFF,TGTGCCAGCAGTCCTCAAACAGGATATAACACTGAAGCTTTCTTT
TRBJ2-6,-,TRBV14,-,CASSQDRFSGANVLTF,TGTGCCAGCAGCCAAGATCGGTTCTCTGGGGCCAACGTCCTGACTTTC
TRBJ2-1,-,TRBV7-2,-,CASSLGLLSNEQFF,TGTGCCAGCAGCTTAGGACTCCTCAGCAATGAGCAGTTCTTC
TRBJ2-5,-,TRBV6-5,-,CASSYSAGETQYF,TGTGCCAGCAGTTACTCCGCGGGAGAGACCCAGTACTTC
TRBJ2-7,-,TRBV7-6,-,CASSLATTDPWEQYF,TGTGCCAGCAGCTTAGCGACGACAGATCCTTGGGAGCAGTACTTC
TRBJ2-2,TRBD2,TRBV4-1,-,CASSLSAGGATGELFF,TGCGCCAGCAGCCTGTCGGCGGGGGGGGCCACCGGGGAGCTGTTTTTT
TRBJ1-6,-,TRBV21-1,once,CASTNNVEAGVSPLHF,TGTGCCAGCACCAACAATGTAGAAGCGGGGGTTTCACCCCTCCACTTT
TRBJ2-2,TRBD1,TRBV7-3,-,CASSQGANTGELFF,TGTGCCAGCAGCCAGGGGGCGAACACCGGGGAGCTGTTTTTT
TRBJ2-3,-,TRBV5-1,-,CASSRRTDSDTQYF,TGCGCCAGCAGCCGACGGACGGACTCAGATACGCAGTATTTT
TRBJ2-2,TRBD1,TRBV5-4,-,CASSSGTGYTGELFF,TGTGCCAGCAGCTCCGGGACAGGGTACACCGGGGAGCTGTTTTTT
TRBJ2-5,TRBD2,TRBV29-1,-,CSVSRPMGGETQYF,TGCAGCGTTTCCAGGCCTATGGGAGGGGAGACCCAGTACTTC
TRBJ1-5,-,TRBV3-1/TRBV3-2,once,CASSQGPGSNQPQHF,TGTGCCAGCAGCCAAGGGCCGGGAAGCAATCAGCCCCAGCATTTT
TRBJ2-7,TRBD1,TRBV6-6,-,CASSWPGQAAYEQYF,TGTGCCAGCAGTTGGCCGGGACAGGCTGCCTACGAGCAGTACTTC
TRBJ1-1,-,TRBV30,-,CAWSKDPGSYLNTEAFF,TGTGCCTGGAGTAAAGATCCGGGTTCTTATCTGAACACTGAAGCTTTCTTT
TRBJ2-2,-,TRBV10-3,-,CAISESPDSTGELFF,TGTGCCATCAGTGAGTCGCCAGACAGTACCGGGGAGCTGTTTTTT
TRBJ1-3,TRBD1,TRBV5-5,-,CASTLGGTAGNTIYF,TGTGCCAGCACCTTAGGTGGGACAGCTGGAAACACCATATATTTT
TRBJ1-5,-,TRBV10-3,-,CASPIRGDDSNQPQHF,TGTGCCTCTCCTATACGGGGGGACGATAGCAATCAGCCCCAGCATTTT
TRBJ1-2,TRBD1,TRBV7-2,-,CASSFRDRDYGYTF,TGTGCCAGCAGCTTTAGGGACAGGGACTATGGCTACACCTTC
TRBJ2-7,TRBD1,TRBV5-1,-,CASSLEGTGRYEQYF,TGCGCCAGCAGCTTGGAGGGGACAGGGCGGTACGAGCAGTACTTC
TRBJ2-5,-,TRBV18,-,CASSPPPGRETQYF,TGTGCCAGCTCACCACCTCCGGGGAGGGAGACCCAGTACTTC
TRBJ1-5,-,TRBV2,few,CASSSGEDSNQPQHF,TGTGCCAGCAGCTCGGGGGAGGATAGCAATCAGCCCCAGCATTTT
TRBJ1-4,-,TRBV19,-,CASTRLGGYEKLFF,TGTGCCAGTACCAGATTGGGGGGATACGAAAAACTGTTTTTT
TRBJ1-2,-,TRBV7-2,-,CASSLIAGDNAYGYTF,TGTGCCAGCAGCTTAATTGCAGGGGACAACGCCTATGGCTACACCTTC
TRBJ1-4,-,TRBV11-2,-,CASSPVGEKLFF,TGTGCCAGCAGCCCGGTGGGCGAAAAACTGTTTTTT
TRBJ2-5,TRBD1,TRBV6-2/TRBV6-3,-,CASSFRQGRSQETQYF,TGTGCCAGCAGTTTCCGACAGGGCCGTAGTCAAGAGACCCAGTACTTC